The present TCR beta chain was sequenced within a study of identical twins' blood T cells. Sample barcodes were added at both library ends during cDNA synthesis. Original processing methods: Per-library CDR3 reads ranged about 2.2 to 4 million; clonotypes, ~90,000 to ~550,000. TCRdb itself ran the 5' RACE reads through MiXCR, one entry per CDR3 protein. TCRdb's processing, not the study's, gives the V and J calls here. Among a few hundred thousand distinct CDR3 sequences listed, around 30% were seen once. This clonotype was observed many times. CDR3 length equals 15 residues. Germline V gene sequence: CDR1 ENHRY, CDR2 SYGVKD. Trimming shortened V by 8 bases and J by 2 bases, and 18 bases separated the two germline ends.

Sequencing was carried out using PBMCs. This TCR was recovered from a woman between 18 and 50 years old in good health. This chain uses TRBV10-3 with TRBJ1-1; a possible D gene is TRBD1 (5 bases). The CDR3 region is CAIQFLGELNTEAFF. The CDR3, as DNA: TGTGCCATCCAGTTCTTGGGGGAACTTAACACTGAAGCTTTCTTT.